This T cell receptor beta chain was captured in a study of blood T cells in healthy people across ages. For the second PCR, which ran for about 7 to 11 cycles, a sample-barcoded 5' primer and a J-beta primer mix were used. A single record per CDR3 protein comes from TCRdb applying MiXCR to the 5' RACE reads. The data show about 1.1 million distinct CDR3 sequences, 35% to 40% seen once. Only a few counts were recorded for this clonotype. Donors were systemically healthy Caucasian individuals from Russia aged about 6 to 90 years. Total RNA, at least 5 micrograms per sample, came from PBMCs. The V gene lost 3 bases and the J gene lost 6 bases, with 17 bases spanning the gap. Looked up from germline, CDR1 is SGDLS and CDR2 is YYNGEE. There are 15 residues in the CDR3.

This receptor was taken from a man aged 18 to 29 in good health. The sequencing input was blood. The chain recombines TRBV9 with TRBJ2-3, with D perhaps TRBD2 (7 bases). CDR3 nucleotides: TGTGCCAGCAGCGGGACATGGGGGGGCTATGATACGCAGTATTTT. Residues: CASSGTWGGYDTQYF.